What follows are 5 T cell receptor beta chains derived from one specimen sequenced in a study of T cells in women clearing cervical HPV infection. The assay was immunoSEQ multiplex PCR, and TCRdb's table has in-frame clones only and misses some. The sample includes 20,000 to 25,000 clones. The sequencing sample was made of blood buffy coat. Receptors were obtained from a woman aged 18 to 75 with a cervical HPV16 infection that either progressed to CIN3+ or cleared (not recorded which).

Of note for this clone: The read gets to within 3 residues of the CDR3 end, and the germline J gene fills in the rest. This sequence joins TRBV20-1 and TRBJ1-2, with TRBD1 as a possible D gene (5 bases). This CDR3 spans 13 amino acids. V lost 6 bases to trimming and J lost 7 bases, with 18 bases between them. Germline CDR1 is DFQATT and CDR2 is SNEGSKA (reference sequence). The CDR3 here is CSAAFTGGVGYTF. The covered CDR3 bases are TGCAGTGCCGCATTTACGGGGGGAGTTGGC.

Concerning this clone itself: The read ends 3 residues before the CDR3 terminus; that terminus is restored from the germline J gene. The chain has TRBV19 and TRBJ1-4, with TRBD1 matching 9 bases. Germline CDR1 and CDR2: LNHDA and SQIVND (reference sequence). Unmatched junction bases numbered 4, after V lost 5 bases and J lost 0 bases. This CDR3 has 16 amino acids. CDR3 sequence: CASSGQGLATNEKLFF. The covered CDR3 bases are TGTGCCAGTAGTGGACAGGGGCTTGCAACTAATGAAAAA.

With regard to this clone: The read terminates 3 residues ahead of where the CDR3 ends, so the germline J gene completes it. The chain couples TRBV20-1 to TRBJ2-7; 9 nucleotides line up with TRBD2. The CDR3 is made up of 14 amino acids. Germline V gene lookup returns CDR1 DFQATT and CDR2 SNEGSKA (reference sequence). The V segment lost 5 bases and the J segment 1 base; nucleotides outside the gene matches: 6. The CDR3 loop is CSALTSGGSYEQYF. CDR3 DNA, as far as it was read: TGCAGTGCTTTGACTAGCGGAGGTTCCTACGAG.

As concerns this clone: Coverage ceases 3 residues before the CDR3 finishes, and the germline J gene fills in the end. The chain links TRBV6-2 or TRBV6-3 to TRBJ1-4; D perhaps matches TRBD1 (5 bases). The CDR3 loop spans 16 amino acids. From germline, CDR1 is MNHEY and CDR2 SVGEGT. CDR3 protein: CASSYSTAFYNSPLFF. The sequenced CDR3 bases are TGTGCCAGCAGTTACTCGACAGCATTCTATAATTCACCA.

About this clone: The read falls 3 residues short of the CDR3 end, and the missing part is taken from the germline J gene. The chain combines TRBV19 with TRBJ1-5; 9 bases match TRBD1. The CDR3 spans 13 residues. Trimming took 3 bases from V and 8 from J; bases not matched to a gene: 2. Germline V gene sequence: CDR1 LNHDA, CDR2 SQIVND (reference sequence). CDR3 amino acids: CASSIDRGKPQHF. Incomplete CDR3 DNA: TGTGCCAGTAGTATCGACAGGGGGAAGCCC.